This TCR beta chain originates from a study of blood T cell repertoires in COVID-19. Study overall: Collection of acute and convalescent COVID-19 samples took place in the United States, Italy and Spain.

In the source study's methods: For nucleated cells, counts were estimated from reference gene primer amplification. Assay used: immunoSEQ multiplex PCR; TCRdb lists only in-frame clones, some missing. V and J calls and clone size are those listed in that table; D and trimming were worked out from the DNA. The sample lists about 110,000 clones, 70% to 90% occurring once. V was clipped by 4 bases and J by 0 bases, with 6 bases between them. Germline CDR1 reads ENHRY; CDR2 reads SYGVKD. The CDR3 loop spans 13 amino acids. The sequence came from a man between 40 and 49 years old with active or convalescent COVID-19. The chain has TRBV10-3 and TRBJ1-2; D ambiguous. Sequencing was carried out using peripheral blood. CDR3 DNA sequence: TGTGCCATCAGTGTCGGTACTAACTATGGCTACACCTTC. Its protein product is CAISVGTNYGYTF.